These T cell receptor beta chains were read from a single sample in a study of T cells in Graves' hyperthyroidism and ophthalmopathy. MiXCR, applied by TCRdb to the multiplex PCR reads, yields one record per CDR3 protein. Of around 500,000 distinct CDR3 sequences detected, 20% to 25% appear once; the ten largest clones hold around 50%. Sequencing was performed on blood. The receptors stem from a woman aged 70-85 years with Graves' ophthalmopathy. CDR3s include the opening cysteine and the closing phenylalanine or tryptophan.

J gene	V gene	CDR3 protein
TRBJ2-1	TRBV20-1	CSARDVTSPTYNEQFF
TRBJ2-2	TRBV18	CASSPLGLAATGELFF
TRBJ2-3	TRBV4-1	CASSQGRSRKGLADTQYF
TRBJ2-5	TRBV30	CAWRLGPQETQYF
TRBJ1-5	TRBV20-1	CSARDLDPNQPQHF
TRBJ2-4	TRBV3-1	CASSHTTSGRAKSKNIQYF
TRBJ1-1	TRBV11-2	CASSLASETEAFF
TRBJ2-7	TRBV7-8	CASSSFVQRAGNEQYF
TRBJ1-2	TRBV6-1	CASRKTGEYGYTF
TRBJ2-3	TRBV20-1	CSAQGTPSSTDTQYF
TRBJ2-1	TRBV24-1	CATSDRDPSYNEQFF
TRBJ2-7	TRBV28	CASSRDAALYEQYF
TRBJ2-1	TRBV19	CASSLRESFFVNEQFF
TRBJ2-3	TRBV5-1	CASSLAVAASTDTQYF
TRBJ2-7	TRBV28	CASSFLIYEQYF
TRBJ2-7	TRBV4-1	CASSQDVERAVEQYF
TRBJ2-1	TRBV6-5	CASSWGSGLYNEQFF
TRBJ2-1	TRBV9	CASSPWDRAYNEQFF
TRBJ2-7	TRBV6-1	CASSAGRVAYEQYF
TRBJ1-5	TRBV6-2/TRBV6-3	CASNPPGRNQPQHF
TRBJ2-1	TRBV7-2	CASSTRTSNEQFF
TRBJ2-7	TRBV12-3/TRBV12-4	CASTLTGGFNEQYF
TRBJ1-5	TRBV20-1	CSARVGSNSNQPQHF
TRBJ2-7	TRBV28	CASTPSLAGSYEQYF
TRBJ1-5	TRBV12-3/TRBV12-4	CASSSRMRGYSNQPQHF
TRBJ2-1	TRBV9	CASSVMDGSYNEQFF
TRBJ2-2	TRBV6-2/TRBV6-3	CASSRPTGWDTGELFF
TRBJ1-1	TRBV11-2	CASSTHQNTEAFF
TRBJ1-5	TRBV20-1	CSATQGDGNQPQHF
TRBJ1-1	TRBV27	CARDEGLPNTEAFF
TRBJ2-3	TRBV7-8	CASSLSTGALRDTQYF
TRBJ2-1	TRBV12-3/TRBV12-4	CASSRQLGFNHNEQFF
TRBJ2-7	TRBV20-1	CSASTPGRGPSYEQYF
TRBJ1-4	TRBV27	CASRRQGAEGKLFF
TRBJ2-4	TRBV2	CASSDPGQGAAKNIQYF